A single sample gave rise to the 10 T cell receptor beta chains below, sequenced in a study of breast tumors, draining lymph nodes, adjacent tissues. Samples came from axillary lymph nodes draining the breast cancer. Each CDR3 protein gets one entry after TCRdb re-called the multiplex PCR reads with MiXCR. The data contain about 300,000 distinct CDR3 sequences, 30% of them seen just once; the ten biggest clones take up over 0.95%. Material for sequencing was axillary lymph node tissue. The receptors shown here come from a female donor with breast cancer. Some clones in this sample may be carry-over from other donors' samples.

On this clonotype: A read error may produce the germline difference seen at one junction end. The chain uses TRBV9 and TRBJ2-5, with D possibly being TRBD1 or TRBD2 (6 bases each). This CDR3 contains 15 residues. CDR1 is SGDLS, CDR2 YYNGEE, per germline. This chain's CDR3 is CASSDSRRGEGTPYF. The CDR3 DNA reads TGTGCCAGCAGCGACTCCAGGAGGGGGGAAGGGACCCCGTACTTC. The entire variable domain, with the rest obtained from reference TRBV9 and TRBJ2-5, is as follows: DSGVTQTPKHLITATGQRVTLRCSPRSGDLSVYWYQQSLDQGLQFLIQYYNGEERAKGNILERFSAQQFPDLHSELNLSSLELGDSALYFCASSDSRRGEGTPYFGPGTRLLVL.

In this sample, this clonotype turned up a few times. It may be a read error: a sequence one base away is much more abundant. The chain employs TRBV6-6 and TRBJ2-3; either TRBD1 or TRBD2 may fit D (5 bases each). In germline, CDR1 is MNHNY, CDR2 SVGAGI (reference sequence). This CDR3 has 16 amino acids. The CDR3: CASSPRRDVSTDTRYF. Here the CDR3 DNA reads TGTGCCAGCAGTCCCCGCCGGGACGTTAGCACAGATACGCGGTATTTT.

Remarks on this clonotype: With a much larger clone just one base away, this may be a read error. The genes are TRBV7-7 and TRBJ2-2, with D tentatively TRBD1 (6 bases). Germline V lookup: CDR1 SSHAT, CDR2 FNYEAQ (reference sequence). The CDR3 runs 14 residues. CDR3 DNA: TGTGCTAGCAGCTTAAGAGGGGGAAACGGGGAGCTGTTTTTT. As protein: CASSLRGGNGELFF.

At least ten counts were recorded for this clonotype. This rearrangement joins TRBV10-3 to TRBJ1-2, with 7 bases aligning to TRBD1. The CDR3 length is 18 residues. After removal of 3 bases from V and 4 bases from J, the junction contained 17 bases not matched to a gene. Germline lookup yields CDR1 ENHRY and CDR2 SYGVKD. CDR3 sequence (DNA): TGTGCCATCAGTGAAAAGGTGGTGGCAGGGGGTCACTCCTATGGCTACACCTTC. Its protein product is CAISEKVVAGGHSYGYTF.

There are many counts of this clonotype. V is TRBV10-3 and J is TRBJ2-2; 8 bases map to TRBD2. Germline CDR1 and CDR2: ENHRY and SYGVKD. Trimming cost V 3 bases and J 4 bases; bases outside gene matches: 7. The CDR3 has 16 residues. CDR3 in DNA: TGTGCCATCAGTGATTACGTCGGGAGGGGCACCGGGGAGCTGTTTTTT. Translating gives CAISDYVGRGTGELFF.

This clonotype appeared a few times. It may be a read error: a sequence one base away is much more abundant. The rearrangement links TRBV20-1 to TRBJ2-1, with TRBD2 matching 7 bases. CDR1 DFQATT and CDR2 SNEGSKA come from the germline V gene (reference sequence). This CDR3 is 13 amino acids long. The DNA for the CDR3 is TGCAGTGCTATACGGACTAGTGTCAATGAGCAGCTCTTC. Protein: CSAIRTSVNEQLF.

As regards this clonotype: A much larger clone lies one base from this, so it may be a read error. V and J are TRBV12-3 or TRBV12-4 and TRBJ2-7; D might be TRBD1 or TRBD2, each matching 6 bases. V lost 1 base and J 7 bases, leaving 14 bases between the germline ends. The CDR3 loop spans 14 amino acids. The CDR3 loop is CASSLGRGVREQYF. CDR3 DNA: TGTGCCAGCAGTTTAGGAAGGGGGGTAAGGGAGCAGTACTTC.

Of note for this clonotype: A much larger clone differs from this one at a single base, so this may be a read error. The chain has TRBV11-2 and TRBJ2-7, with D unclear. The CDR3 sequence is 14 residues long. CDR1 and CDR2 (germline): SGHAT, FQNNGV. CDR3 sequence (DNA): TGTGCCAGCAGCTTAGACCTCAGGATTTACGAGCAGTGCTTC. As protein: CASSLDLRIYEQCF.

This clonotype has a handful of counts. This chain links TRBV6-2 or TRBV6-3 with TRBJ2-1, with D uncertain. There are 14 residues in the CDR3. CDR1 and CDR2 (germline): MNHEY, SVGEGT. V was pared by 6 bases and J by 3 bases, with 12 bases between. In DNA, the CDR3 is TGTGCCAGCAGATTTAGGGCCCACTACAATGAGCAGTTCTTC. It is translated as CASRFRAHYNEQFF.

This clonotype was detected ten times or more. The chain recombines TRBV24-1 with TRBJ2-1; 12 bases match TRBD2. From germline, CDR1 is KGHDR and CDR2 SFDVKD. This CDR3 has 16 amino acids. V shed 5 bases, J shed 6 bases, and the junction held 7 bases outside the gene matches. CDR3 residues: CATSAHGLAGSNEQFF. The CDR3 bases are TGTGCCACCAGTGCCCATGGACTAGCGGGATCCAATGAGCAGTTCTTC.